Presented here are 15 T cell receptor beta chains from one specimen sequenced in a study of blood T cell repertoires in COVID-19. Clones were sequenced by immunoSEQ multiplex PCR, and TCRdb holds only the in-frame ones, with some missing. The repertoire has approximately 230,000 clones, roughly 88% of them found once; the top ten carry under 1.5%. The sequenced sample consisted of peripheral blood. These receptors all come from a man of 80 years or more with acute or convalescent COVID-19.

The CDR3 DNA follows: TGTGCCAGCAGCCGCGGATTCAGGGCCGCGACGTCCTACAATGAGCAGTTCTTC. Protein sequence: CASSRGFRAATSYNEQFF. The V gene is TRBV5-6, the J gene TRBJ2-1; TRBD1 is a possible D gene (5 bases). V was clipped by 4 bases and J by 1 base, with 21 bases between them. CDR1 and CDR2 from the germline V gene are SGHDT and YYEEEE. CDR3 size: 18 residues.

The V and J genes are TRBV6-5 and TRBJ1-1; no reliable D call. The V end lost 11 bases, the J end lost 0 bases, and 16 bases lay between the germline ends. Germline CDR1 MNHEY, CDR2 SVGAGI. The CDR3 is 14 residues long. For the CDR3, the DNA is TGTGCCTCGGCAGGAGGCTTGATGAACACTGAAGCTTTCTTT. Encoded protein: CASAGGLMNTEAFF.

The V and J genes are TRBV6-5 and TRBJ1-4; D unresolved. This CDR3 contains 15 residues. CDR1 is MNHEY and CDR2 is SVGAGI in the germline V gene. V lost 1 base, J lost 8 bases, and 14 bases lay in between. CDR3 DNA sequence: TGTGCCAGCAGTTACTTTGCGGGGTCACCGGAAAAACTGTTTTTT. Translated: CASSYFAGSPEKLFF.

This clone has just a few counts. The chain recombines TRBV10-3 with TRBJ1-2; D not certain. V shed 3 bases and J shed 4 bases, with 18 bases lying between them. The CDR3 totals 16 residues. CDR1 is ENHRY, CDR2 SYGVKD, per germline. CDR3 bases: TGTGCCATCAGTGAAATTCTGGGCAGAAACTCCTATGGCTACACCTTC. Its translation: CAISEILGRNSYGYTF.

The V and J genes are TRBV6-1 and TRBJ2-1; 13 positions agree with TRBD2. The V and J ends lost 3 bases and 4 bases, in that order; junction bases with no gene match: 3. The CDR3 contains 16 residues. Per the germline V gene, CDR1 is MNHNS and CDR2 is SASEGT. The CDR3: CASSETSGGLYNEQFF. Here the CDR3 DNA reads TGTGCCAGCAGTGAGACTAGCGGGGGGCTATACAATGAGCAGTTCTTC.

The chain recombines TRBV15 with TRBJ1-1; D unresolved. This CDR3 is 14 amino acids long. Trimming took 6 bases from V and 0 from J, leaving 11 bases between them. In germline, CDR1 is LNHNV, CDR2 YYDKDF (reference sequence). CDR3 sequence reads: CATRAGIMNTEAFF. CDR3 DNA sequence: TGTGCCACCAGGGCGGGGATAATGAACACTGAAGCTTTCTTT.

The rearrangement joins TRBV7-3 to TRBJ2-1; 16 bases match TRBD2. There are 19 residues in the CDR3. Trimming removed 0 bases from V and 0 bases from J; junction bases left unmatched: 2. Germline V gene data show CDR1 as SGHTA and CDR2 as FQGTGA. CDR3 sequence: CASSLTGLAGGSSYNEQFF. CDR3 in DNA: TGTGCCAGCAGCTTAACGGGACTAGCGGGAGGGAGCTCCTACAATGAGCAGTTCTTC.

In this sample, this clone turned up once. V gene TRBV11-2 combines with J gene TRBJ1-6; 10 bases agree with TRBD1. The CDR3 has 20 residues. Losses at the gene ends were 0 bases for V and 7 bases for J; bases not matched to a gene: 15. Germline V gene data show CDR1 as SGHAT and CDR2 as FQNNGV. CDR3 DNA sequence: TGTGCCAGCAGCTTAGATCGGACCGGGACAGGGGATCGAAGGAATTCACCCCTCCACTTT. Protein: CASSLDRTGTGDRRNSPLHF.

The CDR3 nucleotides read TGTGCCAGCAGCGTCGGGACAGGGGCTAGCAATCAGCCCCAGCATTTT. Residues: CASSVGTGASNQPQHF. The J gene is TRBJ1-5, the V gene TRBV5-6; 10 bases match TRBD1. The V segment lost 4 bases and the J segment 0 bases; nucleotides outside the gene matches: 4. Germline CDR1 reads SGHDT; CDR2 reads YYEEEE. This CDR3 has 16 amino acids.

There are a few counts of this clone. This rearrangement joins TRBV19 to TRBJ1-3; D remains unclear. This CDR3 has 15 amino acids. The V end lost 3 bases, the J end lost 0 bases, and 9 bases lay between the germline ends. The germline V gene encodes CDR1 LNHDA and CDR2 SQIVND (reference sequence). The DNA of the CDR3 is TGTGCCAGTAGTATCCTTACACCCTCTGGAAACACCATATATTTT. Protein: CASSILTPSGNTIYF. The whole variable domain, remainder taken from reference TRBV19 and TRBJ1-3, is DGGITQSPKYLFRKEGQNVTLSCEQNLNHDAMYWYRQDPGQGLRLIYYSQIVNDFQKGDIAEGYSVSREKKESFPLTVTSAQKNPTAFYLCASSILTPSGNTIYFGEGSWLTVV.

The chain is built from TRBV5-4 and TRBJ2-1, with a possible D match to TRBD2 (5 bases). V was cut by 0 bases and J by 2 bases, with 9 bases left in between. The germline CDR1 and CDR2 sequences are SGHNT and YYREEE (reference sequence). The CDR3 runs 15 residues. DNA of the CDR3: TGTGCCAGCAGCTTGGATGCCGGGACCTACAATGAGCAGTTCTTC. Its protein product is CASSLDAGTYNEQFF.

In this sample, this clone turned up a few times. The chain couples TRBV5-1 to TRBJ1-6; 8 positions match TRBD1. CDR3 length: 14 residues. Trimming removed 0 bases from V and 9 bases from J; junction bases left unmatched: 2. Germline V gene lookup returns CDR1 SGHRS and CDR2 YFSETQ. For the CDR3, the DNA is TGCGCCAGCAGCTTGGGACAGGGGAGTTCACCCCTCCACTTT. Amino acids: CASSLGQGSSPLHF.

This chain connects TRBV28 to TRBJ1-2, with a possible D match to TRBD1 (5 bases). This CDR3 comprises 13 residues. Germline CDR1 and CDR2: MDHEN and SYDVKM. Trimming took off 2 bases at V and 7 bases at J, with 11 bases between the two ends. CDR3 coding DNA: TGTGCCAGCAGTTTACTTCGGGACTTTGGCTACACCTTC. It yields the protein CASSLLRDFGYTF.

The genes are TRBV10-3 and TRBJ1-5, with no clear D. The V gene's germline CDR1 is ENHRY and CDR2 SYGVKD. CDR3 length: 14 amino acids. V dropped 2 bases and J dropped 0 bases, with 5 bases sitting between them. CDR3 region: CAISEIGSNQPQHF. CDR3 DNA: TGTGCCATCAGTGAGATCGGTAGCAATCAGCCCCAGCATTTT.

CDR3 loop: CASSLPGREWNEQFF. In DNA form, the CDR3 reads TGCGCCAGCAGCCTCCCCGGGAGGGAGTGGAATGAGCAGTTCTTC. This rearrangement joins TRBV4-1 to TRBJ2-1; 8 nucleotides align to TRBD2. Germline CDR1 reads MGHRA; CDR2 reads YSYEKL. CDR3 length: 15 amino acids. V was clipped by 4 bases and J by 7 bases; unmatched bases: 9.